This T cell receptor beta chain derives from a study of blood T cell repertoires in COVID-19. Germline assignment: CDR1 MDHEN and CDR2 SYDVKM. This CDR3 is built from 13 residues. J gave up 8 bases and V 7 bases, and 9 bases lay outside the gene matches. Sequenced by immunoSEQ multiplex PCR; TCRdb stores in-frame clones only, minus some. This sample has over 100,000 clones; approximately 83% occur once, and the top ten carry 11%. The chain is built from TRBV28 and TRBJ1-2, with 8 bases identical to TRBD1. This TCR derives from a man at least 80 years old with acute or convalescent COVID-19. Sequencing was performed on peripheral blood. DNA of the CDR3: TGTGCCAGCAACCCGGACAGGGTGGGCGGCTACACCTTC. It specifies CASNPDRVGGYTF.